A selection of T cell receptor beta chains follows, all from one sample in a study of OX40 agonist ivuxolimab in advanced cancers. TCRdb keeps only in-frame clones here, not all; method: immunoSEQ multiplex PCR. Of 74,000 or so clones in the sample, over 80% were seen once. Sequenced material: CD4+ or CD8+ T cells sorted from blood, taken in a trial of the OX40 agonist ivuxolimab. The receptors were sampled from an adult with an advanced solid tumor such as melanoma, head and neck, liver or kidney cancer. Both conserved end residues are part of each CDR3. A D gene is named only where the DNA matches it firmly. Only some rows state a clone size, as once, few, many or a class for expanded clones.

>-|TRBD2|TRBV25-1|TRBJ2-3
CASSEFRSGESTDTQYF
TGTGCCAGCAGTGAATTCCGTAGCGGGGAGAGCACAGATACGCAGTATTTT
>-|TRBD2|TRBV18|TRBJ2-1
CASSPSGTSGRGEQFF
TGTGCCAGCTCACCGTCCGGGACTAGCGGGAGAGGAGAGCAGTTCTTC
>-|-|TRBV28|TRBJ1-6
CASSLGGGDSPLHF
TGTGCCAGCAGTTTGGGGGGAGGGGATTCACCCCTCCACTTT
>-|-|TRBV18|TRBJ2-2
CASSPNEGTGELFF
TGTGCCAGCTCACCTAATGAGGGGACCGGGGAGCTGTTTTTT
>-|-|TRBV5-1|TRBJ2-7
CASSGRFWQGDSPFYEQYF
TGCGCCAGCAGCGGTCGGTTTTGGCAGGGCGATAGTCCGTTTTACGAGCAGTACTTC
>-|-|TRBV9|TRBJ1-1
CASSASGSMNTEAFF
TGTGCCAGCAGCGCCTCGGGATCCATGAACACTGAAGCTTTCTTT
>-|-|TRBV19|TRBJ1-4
CASSRPRGRGTTNEKLFF
TGTGCCAGTAGTAGACCAAGGGGACGCGGGACAACTAATGAAAAACTGTTTTTT
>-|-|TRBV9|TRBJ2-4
CASSVDDGSLAKNIQYF
TGTGCCAGCAGCGTAGACGACGGATCCTTAGCCAAAAACATTCAGTACTTC
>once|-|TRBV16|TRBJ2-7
CASSQGVPYEQYF
TGTGCCAGCAGCCAAGGGGTTCCTTACGAGCAGTACTTC
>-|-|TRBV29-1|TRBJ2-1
CSEGLNYNEQFF
TGCAGCGAGGGACTTAACTACAATGAGCAGTTCTTC
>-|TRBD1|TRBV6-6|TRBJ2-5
CASRDLGQGRETQYF
TGTGCCAGCAGGGACCTCGGACAGGGGAGGGAGACCCAGTACTTC
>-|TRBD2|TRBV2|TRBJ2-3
CASSVASGRSTDTQYF
TGTGCCAGCAGTGTTGCTAGCGGGAGGTCCACAGATACGCAGTATTTT
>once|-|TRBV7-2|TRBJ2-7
CASSPNSRNHYEQYF
TGTGCCAGCAGCCCGAATTCGCGCAATCACTACGAGCAGTACTTC
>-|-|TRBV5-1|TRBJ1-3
CASSFGADGIPSGNTIYF
TGCGCCAGCAGCTTTGGGGCCGATGGGATTCCGAGTGGAAACACCATATATTTT
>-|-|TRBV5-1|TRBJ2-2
CASSSPEQGGTGELFF
TGCGCCAGCAGCTCCCCCGAGCAGGGGGGGACCGGGGAGCTGTTTTTT
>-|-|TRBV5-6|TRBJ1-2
CASSLGLSSGGYTF
TGTGCCAGCAGCTTGGGACTCTCCTCCGGGGGCTACACCTTC
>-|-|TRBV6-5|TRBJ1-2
CASSYAGIPNYGYTF
TGTGCCAGCAGTTACGCAGGGATCCCAAACTATGGCTACACCTTC
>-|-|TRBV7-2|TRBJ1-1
CASSHYSRAEAFF
TGTGCCAGCAGCCATTACTCTAGGGCTGAAGCTTTCTTT
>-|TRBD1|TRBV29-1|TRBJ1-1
CSVVDRDEAFF
TGCAGCGTTGTGGACAGGGATGAAGCTTTCTTT
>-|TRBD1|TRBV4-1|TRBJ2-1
CASIVGTGGNNEQFF
TGCGCCAGCATCGTAGGGACAGGGGGAAATAATGAGCAGTTCTTC
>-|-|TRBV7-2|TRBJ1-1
CASSLGMNTEAFF
TGTGCCAGCAGCCTTGGGATGAACACTGAAGCTTTCTTT
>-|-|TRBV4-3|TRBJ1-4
CASSRGSTNEKLFF
TGCGCCAGCAGTAGGGGTTCAACTAATGAAAAACTGTTTTTT
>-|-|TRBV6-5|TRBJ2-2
CASSRDGRTGELFF
TGTGCCAGCAGTCGGGACGGACGCACCGGGGAGCTGTTTTTT
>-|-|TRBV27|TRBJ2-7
CASIRAEPSSYEQYF
TGTGCCAGCATACGCGCGGAGCCCAGCTCCTACGAGCAGTACTTC
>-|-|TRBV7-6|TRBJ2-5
CASSLAGQARETQYF
TGTGCCAGCAGCTTAGCGGGGCAGGCCCGGGAGACCCAGTACTTC
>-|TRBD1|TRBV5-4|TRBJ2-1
CASSISLDRGPSNEQFF
TGTGCCAGCAGCATCTCACTGGACAGGGGGCCTTCCAATGAGCAGTTCTTC
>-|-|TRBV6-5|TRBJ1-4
CASSLKTDNEKLFF
TGTGCCAGCAGTTTAAAGACAGATAATGAAAAACTGTTTTTT
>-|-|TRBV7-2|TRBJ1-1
CAMTQGPNTEAFF
TGTGCCATGACACAGGGTCCGAACACTGAAGCTTTCTTT
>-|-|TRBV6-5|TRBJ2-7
CAGQTCISYEQYF
TGTGCCGGTCAGACATGTATCTCCTACGAGCAGTACTTC
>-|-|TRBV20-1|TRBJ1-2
CSASLRRGYTF
TGCAGTGCTAGTTTGAGGAGAGGCTACACCTTC
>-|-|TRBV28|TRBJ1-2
CASERNYGYTF
TGTGCCAGCGAACGGAACTATGGCTACACCTTC
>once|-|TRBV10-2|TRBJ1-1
CASRDSKGTEAFF
TGCGCCAGTAGAGACTCGAAGGGCACTGAAGCTTTCTTT
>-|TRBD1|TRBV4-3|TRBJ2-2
CASSRGQGTGELFF
TGCGCCAGCAGCCGGGGACAGGGCACCGGGGAGCTGTTTTTT
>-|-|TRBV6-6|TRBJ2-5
CASSPGQETQYF
TGTGCCAGCAGTCCAGGCCAAGAGACCCAGTACTTC
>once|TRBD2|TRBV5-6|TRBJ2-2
CASSLGLAWNTGELFF
TGTGCCAGCAGCTTGGGACTAGCGTGGAACACCGGGGAGCTGTTTTTT
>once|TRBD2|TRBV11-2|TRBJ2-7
CASLRGGEQYF
TGTGCCAGCCTCCGGGGGGGCGAGCAGTACTTC
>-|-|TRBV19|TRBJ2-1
CASRTTSYNEQFF
TGTGCCAGTAGGACTACCTCCTACAATGAGCAGTTCTTC
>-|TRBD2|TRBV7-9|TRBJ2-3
CASSQGLGDGFTDTQYF
TGTGCCAGCAGCCAAGGACTAGGGGACGGCTTCACAGATACGCAGTATTTT
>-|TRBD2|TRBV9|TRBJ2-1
CASSSGLAGYNEQFF
TGTGCCAGCAGCTCAGGACTAGCGGGGTACAATGAGCAGTTCTTC
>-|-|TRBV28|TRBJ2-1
CASSLTRVNEQFF
TGTGCCAGCAGTTTAACCCGGGTCAATGAGCAGTTCTTC
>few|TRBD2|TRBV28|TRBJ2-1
CASSFSGGGVYNEQFF
TGTGCCAGCAGTTTCTCCGGCGGGGGAGTTTACAATGAGCAGTTCTTC
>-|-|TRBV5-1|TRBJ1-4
CASSLWGPATNEKLFF
TGCGCCAGCAGCTTGTGGGGGCCTGCAACTAATGAAAAACTGTTTTTT
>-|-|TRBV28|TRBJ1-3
CASSSHKALNENTIYF
TGTGCCAGCAGTTCCCATAAGGCTCTGAATGAAAACACCATATATTTT
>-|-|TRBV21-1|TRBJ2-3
CASSPCGSGAQYF
TGTGCCAGCAGCCCCTGTGGGAGCGGGGCGCAGTATTTT
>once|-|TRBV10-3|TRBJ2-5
CAISEFNRVSAGEETQYF
TGTGCCATCAGTGAGTTTAACAGGGTTTCAGCGGGTGAAGAGACCCAGTACTTC
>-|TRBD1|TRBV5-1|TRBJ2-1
CASSLQGTGGNEQFF
TGCGCCAGCAGCTTGCAAGGGACAGGGGGCAATGAGCAGTTCTTC
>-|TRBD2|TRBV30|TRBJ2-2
CAWSGGLAGDTGELFF
TGTGCCTGGAGCGGCGGGCTAGCGGGCGACACCGGGGAGCTGTTTTTT
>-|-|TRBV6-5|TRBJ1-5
CASSYSARFSNQPQHF
TGTGCCAGCAGTTACTCCGCCAGATTTAGCAATCAGCCCCAGCATTTT
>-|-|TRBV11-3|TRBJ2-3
CASSISRGASGTDTQYF
TGTGCCAGCAGCATCTCCCGAGGGGCTAGCGGCACAGATACGCAGTATTTT
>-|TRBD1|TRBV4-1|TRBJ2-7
CASSQGQGASSYEQYF
TGCGCCAGCAGCCAAGGACAGGGGGCTAGCTCCTACGAGCAGTACTTC
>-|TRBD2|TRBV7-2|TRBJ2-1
CASSLSGGNSYNEQFF
TGTGCCAGCAGCTTAAGCGGGGGGAACTCCTACAATGAGCAGTTCTTC
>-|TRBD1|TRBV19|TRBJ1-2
CASGQGVILEGYTF
TGTGCCAGCGGACAGGGCGTCATCCTAGAGGGCTACACCTTC